The 4 T cell receptor beta chains below come from one sample, sequenced in a study of graft-versus-host responses after intestinal transplantation. Only in-frame clones appear in the TCRdb table, and some are missing; sequencing was by immunoSEQ multiplex PCR. The repertoire holds approximately 68,000 clones, with about 90% as singletons. No antigens are known for them. Source: unstimulated CD8+ T cells sorted from spleen or lymph node cells, taken before transplant. Receptors originate from a human donor who was the organ donor for an intestinal transplant.

The count of this clone is one. V is TRBV27 and J is TRBJ1-1, with 8 bases identical to TRBD1. The V and J ends lost 4 bases and 1 base, in that order; junction bases with no gene match: 2. The CDR3 has 14 residues. From germline, CDR1 is MNHEY and CDR2 SMNVEV (reference sequence). CDR3 region: CASSSGQGNTEAFF. CDR3 DNA sequence: TGTGCCAGCAGTTCCGGACAGGGGAACACTGAAGCTTTCTTT.

The chain joins TRBV11-2 to TRBJ1-2; D is ambiguous. V lost 0 bases to trimming and J lost 4 bases, with 15 bases between them. CDR1 and CDR2 (germline): SGHAT, FQNNGV. The CDR3 has 16 amino acids. CDR3 nucleotide sequence: TGTGCCAGCAGCTTAGATTTGGGCAGAAAAAGCTATGGCTACACCTTC. Residues: CASSLDLGRKSYGYTF. Looking up the rest from reference TRBV11-2 and TRBJ1-2 gives the full variable domain: EAGVAQSPRYKIIEKRQSVAFWCNPISGHATLYWYQQILGQGPKLLIQFQNNGVVDDSQLPKDRFSAERLKGVDSTLKIQPAKLEDSAVYLCASSLDLGRKSYGYTFGSGTRLTVV.

This rearrangement joins TRBV14 to TRBJ2-7; no clear D gene. Germline loops: CDR1 SGHDN, CDR2 FVKESK. Between the trimmed V and J ends, which lost 1 base and 9 bases, there was a span of 4 bases. The CDR3 has 10 residues. CDR3 amino acids: CASSQGGQYV. In DNA, the CDR3 is TGTGCCAGCAGCCAAGGAGGGCAGTACGTC.

The chain is built from TRBV5-6 and TRBJ1-4; maybe TRBD1 (6 bases). Looked up from germline, CDR1 is SGHDT and CDR2 is YYEEEE. This CDR3 is 16 amino acids long. V was cut by 0 bases and J by 0 bases, with 9 bases left in between. The CDR3 here is CASSLGTETTNEKLFF. The CDR3 nucleotides are TGTGCCAGCAGCTTGGGGACAGAAACAACTAATGAAAAACTGTTTTTT.